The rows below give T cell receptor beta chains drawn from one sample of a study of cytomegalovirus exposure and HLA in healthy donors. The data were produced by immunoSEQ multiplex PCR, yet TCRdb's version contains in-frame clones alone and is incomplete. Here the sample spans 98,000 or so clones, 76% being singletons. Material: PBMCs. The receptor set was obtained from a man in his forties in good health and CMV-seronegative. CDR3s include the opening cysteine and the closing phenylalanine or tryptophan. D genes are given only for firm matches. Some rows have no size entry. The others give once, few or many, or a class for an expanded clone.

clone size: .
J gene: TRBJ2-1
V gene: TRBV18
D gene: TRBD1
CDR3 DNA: TGTGCCAGCTCACCACCGGGGCCCCTAAGACAGGGGGCCAATGAGCAGTTCTTC
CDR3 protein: CASSPPGPLRQGANEQFF

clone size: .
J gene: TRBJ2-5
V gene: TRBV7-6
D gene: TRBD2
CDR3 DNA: TGTGCCAGCAGTCAAGGGTCGATAGCGGGAGGGCGGGAGACCCAGTACTTC
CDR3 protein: CASSQGSIAGGRETQYF

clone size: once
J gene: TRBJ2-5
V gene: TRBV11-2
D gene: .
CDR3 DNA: TGTGCCAGCAGCTTAGATCGTGTCATACACGGGGAGACCCAGTACTTC
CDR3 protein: CASSLDRVIHGETQYF

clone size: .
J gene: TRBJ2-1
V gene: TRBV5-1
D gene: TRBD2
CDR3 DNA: TGCGCCAGCAGCTTAAGCGGGAGGGAGATCAATGAGCAGTTCTTC
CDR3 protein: CASSLSGREINEQFF

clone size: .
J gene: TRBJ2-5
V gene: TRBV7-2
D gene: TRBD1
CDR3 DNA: TGTGCCAGCAGCCCCGACAGGGGCCAAGAGACCCAGTACTTC
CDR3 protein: CASSPDRGQETQYF

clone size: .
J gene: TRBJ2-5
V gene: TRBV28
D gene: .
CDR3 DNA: TGTGCCAGCAGTTTAAAACAGATCCAAGAGACCCAGTACTTC
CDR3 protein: CASSLKQIQETQYF

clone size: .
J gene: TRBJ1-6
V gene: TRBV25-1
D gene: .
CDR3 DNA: TGTGCCAGCAGGCCAACTGGGGGGGGCGGCGGATCACCCCTCCACTTT
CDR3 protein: CASRPTGGGGGSPLHF

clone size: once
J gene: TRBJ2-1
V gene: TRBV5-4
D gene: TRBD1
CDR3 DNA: TGTGCCAGCAGCTTTGGGACAGGGGTCGATGAGCAGTTCTTC
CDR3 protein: CASSFGTGVDEQFF

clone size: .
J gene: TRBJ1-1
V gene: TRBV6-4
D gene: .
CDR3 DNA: TGTGCCAGCAGCGCTGAGTTGAACACTGAAGCTTTCTTT
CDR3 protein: CASSAELNTEAFF

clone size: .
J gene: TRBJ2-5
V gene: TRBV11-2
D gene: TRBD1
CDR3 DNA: TGTGCCAGCAGCATAACCGGGACAGGGATACAAGAGACCCAGTACTTC
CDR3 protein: CASSITGTGIQETQYF

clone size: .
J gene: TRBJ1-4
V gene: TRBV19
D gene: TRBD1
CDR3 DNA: TGTGCCAGTAGTACTATGACCCCAAGGACAGGGGGTGAAAAACTGTTTTTT
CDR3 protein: CASSTMTPRTGGEKLFF

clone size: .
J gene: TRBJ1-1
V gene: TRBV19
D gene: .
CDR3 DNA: TGTGCCACCTCGGACAGCCGGAACACTGAAGCTTTCTTT
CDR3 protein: CATSDSRNTEAFF

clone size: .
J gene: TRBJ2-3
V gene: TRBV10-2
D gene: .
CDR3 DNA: TGCGCCAGCAGGCAGATCTCACCAGATACGCAGTATTTT
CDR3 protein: CASRQISPDTQYF

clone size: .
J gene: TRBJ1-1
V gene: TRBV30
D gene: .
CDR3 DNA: TGTGCCTGGAGCTTCGACACTGAAGCTTTCTTT
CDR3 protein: CAWSFDTEAFF

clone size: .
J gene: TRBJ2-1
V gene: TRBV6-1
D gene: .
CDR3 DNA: TGTGCCAGCAGTGAGATTAGCGGCACCTACAATGAGCAGTTCTTC
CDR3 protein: CASSEISGTYNEQFF

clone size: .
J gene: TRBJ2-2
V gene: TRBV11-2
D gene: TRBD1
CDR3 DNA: TGTGCCAGCAGCCAGGGACAGGGGAACACCGGGGAGCTGTTTTTT
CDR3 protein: CASSQGQGNTGELFF

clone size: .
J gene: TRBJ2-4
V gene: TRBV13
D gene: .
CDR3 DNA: TGTGCCAGCAGCTGGATGGACAGGTGGGGGGACATTCAGTACTTC
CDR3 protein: CASSWMDRWGDIQYF

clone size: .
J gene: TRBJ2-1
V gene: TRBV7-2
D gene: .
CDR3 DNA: TGTGCCAGCAGCCGAACTCGTAGCTCCTACAATGAGCAGTTCTTC
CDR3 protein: CASSRTRSSYNEQFF

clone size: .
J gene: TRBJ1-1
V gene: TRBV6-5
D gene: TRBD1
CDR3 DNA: TGTGCCAGCAGGGAGACAGGGAGCGCTGAAGCTTTCTTT
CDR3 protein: CASRETGSAEAFF

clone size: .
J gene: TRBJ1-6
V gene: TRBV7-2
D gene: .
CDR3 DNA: TGTGCCAGCAGCTGGGGAGGTTCACCCCTCCACTTT
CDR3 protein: CASSWGGSPLHF